The 25 T cell receptor beta chains given below trace back to one sample, sequenced in a study of low-dose radiotherapy and immunotherapy resistance in tumors. With TRAV- and TRBV-specific primers, first-strand cDNA was made, covering the alpha and beta chains. For amplifying TCRs, the PCR ran for approximately 21 cycles with Phusion, which was used together with a constant-region primer and the adapter on the V primers. TCRdb re-called the reads through MiXCR, storing one row per CDR3 protein. The table has about 12,000 distinct CDR3 sequences, 76% seen once. The origin of the receptors is a human donor with advanced metastatic prostate, ovarian, gallbladder or colorectal cancer (not recorded which). This table probably holds off-target reads from a library built for another chain.

Only one count was recorded for this clonotype. The chain employs TRBV12-3 or TRBV12-4 and TRBJ1-4; unclear D gene. The CDR3 totals 13 residues. The V gene lost 5 bases and the J gene lost 5 bases, with 9 bases spanning the gap. DNA of the CDR3: TGTGCCAGCAGTCGGACTCCGAATGAAAAACTGTTTTTT. Encoded protein: CASSRTPNEKLFF.

This clonotype was observed a single time. The chain links TRBV20-1 to TRBJ1-5; 8 positions agree with TRBD1. CDR3 size: 14 residues. J gave up 5 bases and V 6 bases, and 9 bases lay outside the gene matches. Germline-derived CDR1 and CDR2 are DFQATT and SNEGSKA (reference sequence). CDR3 protein: CSAVQTGVYQPQHF. The CDR3 DNA follows: TGCAGTGCCGTGCAGACAGGGGTTTATCAGCCCCAGCATTTT.

The rearrangement uses TRBV9 and TRBJ2-1; D possibly matches TRBD1 or TRBD2 (6 bases each). CDR1 is SGDLS and CDR2 is YYNGEE in the germline V gene. V gave up 2 bases and J gave up 10 bases, with 7 bases separating them. The CDR3 consists of 11 residues. The CDR3 spells CASSVGGEQFF. The CDR3 region has the DNA TGTGCCAGCAGCGTGGGGGGCGAGCAGTTCTTC.

V is TRBV28 and J is TRBJ1-1; 11 bases fit TRBD1. CDR3 length equals 19 residues. Looked up from germline, CDR1 is MDHEN and CDR2 is SYDVKM. The V segment lost 2 bases and the J segment 0 bases; nucleotides outside the gene matches: 11. The CDR3 nucleotides are TGTGCCAGCAGTTTAGGGGACAGGGGGTTCGATGGCATGAACACTGAAGCTTTCTTT. Encoded protein: CASSLGDRGFDGMNTEAFF.

The rearrangement joins TRBV7-6 to TRBJ2-7, with D possibly being TRBD1 (5 bases). The CDR3 length is 17 residues. With 0 bases removed from V and 2 bases from J, the gap between germline ends came to 17 bases. CDR1 is SGHVS, CDR2 FNYEAQ, per germline. The CDR3 DNA sequence: TGTGCCAGCAGCTTAGCTAGGCAGACAGTTGCACCCTACGAGCAGTACTTC. This gives the protein CASSLARQTVAPYEQYF.

This sequence joins TRBV7-9 and TRBJ1-6; D ambiguous. The V and J ends lost 3 bases and 7 bases respectively, with 10 bases between them. Germline V gives CDR1 SEHNR, CDR2 FQNEAQ (reference sequence). The CDR3 length is 14 residues. CDR3 coding DNA: TGTGCCAGCAGCTTGGAGGGTTGGAATTCACCCCTCCACTTT. It is translated as CASSLEGWNSPLHF.

This clonotype was seen more than once but under ten times. This chain connects TRBV2 to TRBJ1-4; 7 bases line up with TRBD1. This CDR3 has 14 amino acids. CDR1 SNHLY and CDR2 FYNNEI come from the germline V gene. Trimming took 5 bases from V and 8 from J; bases not matched to a gene: 8. The CDR3 sequence: CASSRQGRGEKLFF. In nucleotides, the CDR3 is TGTGCCAGCAGTCGACAGGGTAGAGGGGAAAAACTGTTTTTT.

The rearrangement uses TRBV27 and TRBJ2-7; tentative D call: TRBD1 (6 bases). V was trimmed by 5 bases and J by 0 bases, leaving 17 bases between them. The length of the CDR3 is 16 residues. Germline CDR1 reads MNHEY; CDR2 reads SMNVEV (reference sequence). CDR3 DNA sequence: TGTGCCAGCAGTCCAGCCCAGGGGCGGTCCTCCTACGAGCAGTACTTC. Translated: CASSPAQGRSSYEQYF.

The rearrangement joins TRBV29-1 to TRBJ1-4; D is unresolved. Per the germline V gene, CDR1 is SQVTM and CDR2 is ANQGSEA. Trimming cost V 4 bases and J 0 bases, with 12 bases left between them. This CDR3 region has 15 residues. CDR3 amino acids: CSVALGQSTNEKLFF. In DNA, the CDR3 is TGCAGCGTTGCTCTTGGGCAGTCAACTAATGAAAAACTGTTTTTT.

V is TRBV5-6 and J is TRBJ2-7; 10 bases map to TRBD1. V lost 3 bases and J lost 7; bases outside the gene matches: 13. The CDR3 runs 16 residues. CDR1 is SGHDT and CDR2 is YYEEEE in the germline V gene. Here the CDR3 reads CASSSLVRQGAGEQYF. The DNA of the CDR3 is TGTGCCAGCAGCTCGCTGGTGAGACAGGGGGCAGGGGAGCAGTACTTC.

The V and J genes are TRBV28 and TRBJ1-1, with D possibly being TRBD1 (5 bases). V dropped 6 bases and J dropped 0 bases, with 17 bases sitting between them. The CDR3 spans 16 residues. Germline loops: CDR1 MDHEN, CDR2 SYDVKM. The CDR3 bases are TGTGCCAGCAGACCCGGCGGGGGAAAGCTGAACACTGAAGCTTTCTTT. It translates to CASRPGGGKLNTEAFF.

The chain is built from TRBV4-2 and TRBJ2-2; no firm D call. The CDR3 runs 15 residues. Germline CDR1 reads LGHNA; CDR2 reads YNFKEQ. Trimming stripped 0 bases from V and 2 bases from J, with 7 bases between. The CDR3 DNA follows: TGTGCCAGCAGCCAAGATCCAGGTAACACCGGGGAGCTGTTTTTT. Encoded protein: CASSQDPGNTGELFF.

CDR3 DNA sequence: TGTGCCAGCAGAACCGGGACTAGGGGGCGGGAGCAGTTCTTC. Its translation is CASRTGTRGREQFF. This chain links TRBV12-3 or TRBV12-4 with TRBJ2-1, with a tentative D call TRBD2 (8 bases). The V and J ends lost 6 bases and 10 bases respectively, with 19 bases between them. This CDR3 has 14 residues.

The chain joins TRBV5-4 to TRBJ2-2; 7 nucleotides line up with TRBD1. With 0 bases clipped from V and 7 bases from J, the junction kept 6 bases outside the gene matches. Germline loops: CDR1 SGHNT, CDR2 YYREEE (reference sequence). The CDR3 has 15 amino acids. CDR3 sequence: CASSLGDRVVGELFF. Written as DNA, the CDR3 is TGTGCCAGCAGCTTGGGCGACAGGGTGGTCGGGGAGCTGTTTTTT.

As DNA, the CDR3 is TGTGCCAGCAGTCTTGTCAGGGTAGAGCCCCAGCATTTT. Translated, it gives CASSLVRVEPQHF. The gene calls are TRBV6-6 and TRBJ1-5, with D maybe TRBD1 (5 bases). Trimming took 5 bases from V and 8 from J, leaving 13 bases between them. The CDR3 sequence is 13 residues long. CDR1 and CDR2 from the germline V gene are MNHNY and SVGAGI (reference sequence).

The chain combines TRBV6-2 or TRBV6-3 with TRBJ2-1, with 7 nucleotides matching TRBD1. V lost 5 bases to trimming and J lost 5 bases; unmatched junction nucleotides: 9. The CDR3 runs 15 residues. Germline assignment: CDR1 MNHEY and CDR2 SVGEGT. CDR3 region: CASSEGQRRNNEQFF. In DNA form, the CDR3 reads TGTGCCAGCAGTGAGGGACAGAGGAGAAACAATGAGCAGTTCTTC.

V gene TRBV7-3 combines with J gene TRBJ2-5; TRBD2 matches at 7 bases. The CDR3 spans 15 residues. Unmatched junction bases numbered 10, after V lost 5 bases and J lost 4 bases. CDR1 and CDR2 from the germline V gene are SGHTA and FQGTGA. CDR3 sequence reads: CASSPNGGGGETQYF. The CDR3 nucleotides are TGTGCCAGCAGCCCCAATGGGGGGGGAGGAGAGACCCAGTACTTC.

The chain links TRBV5-5 to TRBJ2-3; D call uncertain. The CDR3 has 15 residues. Germline-derived CDR1 and CDR2 are SGHKS and YYEKEE (reference sequence). V was cut by 2 bases and J by 5 bases, with 15 bases left in between. CDR3: CASSFLVTAIDTQYF. CDR3 sequence (DNA): TGTGCCAGCAGCTTTTTAGTCACGGCCATAGATACGCAGTATTTT.

This clonotype has just one count. V gene TRBV7-8 combines with J gene TRBJ2-3, with D unclear. Trimming stripped 0 bases from V and 5 bases from J, with 9 bases between. The V gene's germline CDR1 is SGHVS and CDR2 FQNEAQ. The CDR3 contains 14 residues. CDR3 amino acids: CASSLAGSGDTQYF. The DNA of the CDR3 is TGTGCCAGCAGCTTAGCGGGGTCAGGAGATACGCAGTATTTT.

V gene TRBV28 combines with J gene TRBJ1-2; 7 bases are shared with TRBD1. J was trimmed by 6 bases and V by 5 bases; bases with no gene match: 12. The germline V gene encodes CDR1 MDHEN and CDR2 SYDVKM. The CDR3 consists of 15 residues. CDR3 in amino acids: CASSNVVGQRDGYTF. CDR3 coding DNA: TGTGCCAGCAGTAATGTGGTGGGACAGCGCGATGGCTACACCTTC.

The chain recombines TRBV2 with TRBJ2-1; D gene ambiguous. Trimming pared 8 bases from V and 5 bases from J, leaving 7 bases between. Germline CDR1 SNHLY, CDR2 FYNNEI. The CDR3 is made up of 11 amino acids. DNA for the CDR3: TGTGCCAGCGGTTACCACAATGAGCAGTTCTTC. Amino acid sequence: CASGYHNEQFF.

The chain employs TRBV7-6 and TRBJ2-3, with TRBD2 matching 8 bases. CDR1 and CDR2 from the germline V gene are SGHVS and FNYEAQ. The CDR3 covers 17 residues. The ends lost 4 bases at V and 3 bases at J; junction bases unmatched: 12. This CDR3 reads CASSSKGREGRTDTQYF. CDR3 nucleotides: TGTGCCAGCAGCTCAAAAGGCCGGGAGGGCAGGACAGATACGCAGTATTTT.

The gene calls are TRBV7-2 and TRBJ2-7; 16 nucleotides match TRBD2. The CDR3 runs to 17 residues. The germline CDR1 and CDR2 sequences are SGHTA and FQGNSA. The junction had 4 bases not matched to a gene; V was cut back by 3 bases and J by 2 bases. The CDR3 spells CASSLLGLAGGPYEQYF. CDR3 coding DNA: TGTGCCAGCAGCTTGTTGGGACTAGCGGGAGGGCCCTACGAGCAGTACTTC.

The chain employs TRBV20-1 and TRBJ1-2, with unresolved D. The germline gives CDR1 DFQATT, CDR2 SNEGSKA (reference sequence). This CDR3 region has 12 residues. With 5 bases removed from V and 2 bases from J, the gap between germline ends came to 9 bases. CDR3 coding DNA: TGCAGTGCTGAGGTCCTCAACTATGGCTACACCTTC. The encoded protein is CSAEVLNYGYTF.

V is TRBV7-6 and J is TRBJ2-7, with 10 bases lining up with TRBD2. This CDR3 is 16 amino acids long. The trim removed 5 bases at V and 1 base at J, leaving 8 bases unmatched. The germline CDR1 and CDR2 sequences are SGHVS and FNYEAQ. The CDR3 loop reads CASSQESGGGSYEQYF. DNA of the CDR3: TGTGCCAGCAGCCAAGAGAGCGGGGGGGGATCCTACGAGCAGTACTTC.